These 27 T cell receptor beta chains were all obtained from the same sample, sequenced in a study of cytomegalovirus exposure and HLA in healthy donors (dated by TCRdb to 2016 to 2017). Libraries were prepared through the immunoSEQ multiplex PCR assay. For the multiplex PCR, a mixture combining 60 forward primers for TCR Vbeta segments and 13 reverse primers for TCR Jbeta segments was used. In TCRdb, the immuneACCESS table is reduced to in-frame sequences with V and J assigned. These tables do not hold every clone; where another copy was compared, an unresolved V gene accounts for under half, and the others remain unexplained. The sample table shows some 110,000 clones, and around 15% are seen once. The ten largest clonotypes hold around 0.86% of the sample. The specimen sequenced was PBMCs. These receptors came from a female donor in good health and CMV-seronegative.

This rearrangement joins TRBV30 to TRBJ2-5; a possible D gene is TRBD2 (5 bases). The CDR3 consists of 13 residues. Trimming pared 2 bases from V and 4 bases from J, leaving 11 bases between. Germline V gene sequence: CDR1 GTSNPN, CDR2 SVGIG (reference sequence). DNA for the CDR3: TGTGCCTGGAGTTCGGGAAATCGAGAGACCCAGTACTTC. It encodes CAWSSGNRETQYF.

The genes are TRBV19 and TRBJ1-2, with 8 bases matching TRBD1. Trimming at V came to 5 bases and at J to 8 bases, leaving 10 bases not matched to a gene. In germline, CDR1 is LNHDA, CDR2 SQIVND (reference sequence). The CDR3 runs to 14 residues. DNA of the CDR3: TGTGCCAGTAGTGTGGACAGGGCCATAGGCGGCTACACCTTC. The encoded protein is CASSVDRAIGGYTF. Using reference TRBV19 and TRBJ1-2 for the parts outside the CDR3, the full variable domain is DGGITQSPKYLFRKEGQNVTLSCEQNLNHDAMYWYRQDPGQGLRLIYYSQIVNDFQKGDIAEGYSVSREKKESFPLTVTSAQKNPTAFYLCASSVDRAIGGYTFGSGTRLTVV.

This chain joins TRBV4-1 and TRBJ2-3, with a weak D call TRBD2 (6 bases). Germline V lookup: CDR1 MGHRA, CDR2 YSYEKL. The CDR3 contains 18 residues. The V end was cut by 2 bases, the J end by 8 bases, with 26 bases between. CDR3 DNA sequence: TGCGCCAGCAGCCAACCGCATGGGGAGGCTAGCCCCCACTTTACGCAGTATTTT. Translation: CASSQPHGEASPHFTQYF.

This clone was recorded a few times. This chain uses TRBV7-2 with TRBJ2-7; D is possibly TRBD1 (5 bases). From germline, CDR1 is SGHTA and CDR2 FQGNSA. The ends were cut back, 1 base at V and 0 bases at J, with 7 bases in the middle. This CDR3 contains 14 residues. The CDR3 coding sequence is TGTGCCAGCAGCTTAGAGGGGTACTCCTACGAGCAGTACTTC. Translation: CASSLEGYSYEQYF.

This clone was counted a few times. The rearrangement uses TRBV7-2 and TRBJ2-7; possible D gene TRBD2, 5 bases. CDR3 length equals 14 residues. The V end lost 4 bases, the J end lost 4 bases, and 14 bases lay between the germline ends. Germline CDR1 reads SGHTA; CDR2 reads FQGNSA. CDR3 coding DNA: TGTGCCAGCAGCTCCGTCGGCGGGCAGTACGAGCAGTACTTC. This codes for CASSSVGGQYEQYF.

This clone was observed a handful of times. J is TRBJ1-1 and V is TRBV11-2; D call uncertain. Germline V lookup: CDR1 SGHAT, CDR2 FQNNGV. With 2 bases removed from V and 1 base from J, the gap between germline ends came to 8 bases. The CDR3 extends over 14 amino acids. The DNA of the CDR3 is TGTGCCAGCAGCTTAATATCCTCGAACACTGAAGCTTTCTTT. Translating gives CASSLISSNTEAFF.

This clone came up a few times. The chain joins TRBV4-1 to TRBJ2-2, with 12 bases lining up with TRBD2. Per the germline V gene, CDR1 is MGHRA and CDR2 is YSYEKL. The CDR3 consists of 18 residues. V was clipped by 3 bases and J by 0 bases; unmatched bases: 5. CDR3 in amino acids: CASSHGLAGPSNTGELFF. CDR3 nucleotide sequence: TGCGCCAGCAGCCACGGACTAGCGGGGCCCTCGAACACCGGGGAGCTGTTTTTT.

This clone occurred a few times. The rearrangement uses TRBV20-1 and TRBJ1-1, with no clear D. Between the trimmed V and J ends, which lost 4 bases and 10 bases, there was a span of 10 bases. The CDR3 is 10 amino acids. The germline V gene encodes CDR1 DFQATT and CDR2 SNEGSKA (reference sequence). CDR3 loop: CSAKQPGAFF. The CDR3 region has the DNA TGCAGTGCTAAACAGCCAGGAGCTTTCTTT.

The chain employs TRBV2 and TRBJ1-6; D gene uncertain. Trimming removed 3 bases from V and 9 bases from J, with 9 bases in between. Germline V lookup: CDR1 SNHLY, CDR2 FYNNEI. The CDR3 loop spans 13 amino acids. In DNA, the CDR3 is TGTGCCAGCAGTGACCCCGGAGCTTCACCCCTCCACTTT. This translates into CASSDPGASPLHF. Based on the CDR3 plus reference TRBV2 and TRBJ1-6, the full variable domain is EPEVTQTPSHQVTQMGQEVILRCVPISNHLYFYWYRQILGQKVEFLVSFYNNEISEKSEIFDDQFSVERPDGSNFTLKIRSTKLEDSAMYFCASSDPGASPLHFGNGTRLTVT.

V gene TRBV10-3 combines with J gene TRBJ2-7, with TRBD2 identical over 7 bases. J lost 7 bases, V lost 8 bases, and 5 bases had no gene match. Germline V gene sequence: CDR1 ENHRY, CDR2 SYGVKD. The CDR3 runs to 11 residues. The CDR3 protein is CAIEAGSEQYF. CDR3 bases: TGTGCCATCGAAGCGGGGAGTGAGCAGTACTTC.

The chain employs TRBV5-1 and TRBJ2-1; D gene ambiguous. Germline V CDR1 and CDR2: SGHRS, YFSETQ. This CDR3 comprises 16 residues. Trimming stripped 0 bases from V and 3 bases from J, with 13 bases between. CDR3 sequence (DNA): TGCGCCAGCAGCTTGGAACGAGCCCCCGGCTACAATGAGCAGTTCTTC. Translating it yields CASSLERAPGYNEQFF.

This clone was seen only a few times. V gene TRBV13 combines with J gene TRBJ2-7; a weak D match, TRBD2 (5 bases). Germline V gene sequence: CDR1 PRHDT, CDR2 FYEKMQ (reference sequence). V was cut by 0 bases and J by 5 bases, with 8 bases left in between. The CDR3 extends over 13 amino acids. The CDR3 DNA reads TGTGCCAGCAGCTTAGGCGGGAACAACGAGCAGTACTTC. Its translation: CASSLGGNNEQYF.

This clone was detected a few times. This chain joins TRBV25-1 and TRBJ1-4; the match to TRBD1 covers 11 bases. Germline CDR1 MGHDK, CDR2 SYGVNS. J gave up 7 bases and V 1 base, and 5 bases lay outside the gene matches. The CDR3 has 16 amino acids. In DNA form, the CDR3 reads TGTGCCAGCAGTGAATGGACGGGACAGGGGGGTGAAAAACTGTTTTTT. It translates to CASSEWTGQGGEKLFF.

The gene calls are TRBV7-8 and TRBJ1-3, with a possible D match to TRBD1 (6 bases). Germline CDR1 SGHVS, CDR2 FQNEAQ. V was trimmed by 2 bases and J by 2 bases, leaving 10 bases between them. The length of the CDR3 is 15 residues. The CDR3 DNA follows: TGTGCCAGCAGCTTATCGGGGGGCACTGGAAACACCATATATTTT. Its translation is CASSLSGGTGNTIYF.

This clone was counted only a few times. V usage is TRBV7-2 and J usage is TRBJ1-2; 9 bases map to TRBD1. Losses at the gene ends were 5 bases for V and 4 bases for J; bases not matched to a gene: 8. Germline-derived CDR1 and CDR2 are SGHTA and FQGNSA. The CDR3 runs to 15 residues. CDR3 residues: CASSLQGASLYGYTF. CDR3 DNA sequence: TGTGCCAGCAGCCTACAGGGGGCCTCTCTCTATGGCTACACCTTC.

V and J are TRBV21-1 and TRBJ1-1; TRBD1 reflects the table's D call only, with no check against the DNA. TRBV21-1 is reported as a pseudogene. The CDR3 contains 14 residues. The chain's CDR3 is CASSKIWQNTEAFF. DNA of the CDR3: TGTGCCAGCAGCAAAATTTGGCAGAACACTGAAGCTTTCTTT.

This sequence joins TRBV13 and TRBJ1-2, with 7 bases identical to TRBD1. CDR1 PRHDT and CDR2 FYEKMQ come from the germline V gene (reference sequence). V lost 2 bases and J lost 1; bases outside the gene matches: 1. The length of the CDR3 is 14 residues. In DNA form, the CDR3 reads TGTGCCAGCAGCTTAACAGGGGATAACTATGGCTACACCTTC. Protein: CASSLTGDNYGYTF.

This clone has more than one count but fewer than ten. V gene TRBV30 combines with J gene TRBJ2-2; maybe TRBD2 (5 bases). Germline assignment: CDR1 GTSNPN and CDR2 SVGIG (reference sequence). The CDR3 sequence is 14 residues long. With 1 base removed from V and 5 bases from J, the gap between germline ends came to 11 bases. The CDR3 DNA is TGTGCCTGGAGTGACGAGCCGGGGACCGGGGAGCTGTTTTTT. Its protein product is CAWSDEPGTGELFF. Drawing the rest from reference TRBV30 and TRBJ2-2, the complete variable domain is SQTIHQWPATLVQPVGSPLSLECTVEGTSNPNLYWYRQAAGRGLQLLFYSVGIGQISSEVPQNLSASRPQDRQFILSSKKLLLSDSGFYLCAWSDEPGTGELFFGEGSRLTVL.

The gene calls are TRBV7-2 and TRBJ1-4; possible D gene TRBD1, 5 bases. The V and J ends lost 5 bases and 5 bases respectively, with 15 bases between them. This CDR3 region has 15 residues. Germline V gene sequence: CDR1 SGHTA, CDR2 FQGNSA. CDR3: CASSPRDGLNEKLFF. The DNA for the CDR3 is TGTGCCAGCAGCCCCCGGGACGGACTAAATGAAAAACTGTTTTTT. The whole variable domain, remainder taken from reference TRBV7-2 and TRBJ1-4, is GAGVSQSPSNKVTEKGKDVELRCDPISGHTALYWYRQSLGQGLEFLIYFQGNSAPDKSGLPSDRFSAERTGGSVSTLTIQRTQQEDSAVYLCASSPRDGLNEKLFFGSGTQLSVL.

This clone showed up just a few times. The V call is TRBV7-2, the J call TRBJ1-3, with 10 bases fitting TRBD1. Germline CDR1 and CDR2: SGHTA and FQGNSA. The CDR3 has 13 residues. With V trimmed by 6 bases and J by 4 bases, 0 bases remained unmatched. The CDR3 region has the DNA TGTGCCAGCAGGGGACAGGGGGGAAACACCATATATTTT. This sequence encodes CASRGQGGNTIYF.

This clone turned up a few times. The genes are TRBV11-2 and TRBJ2-5, with 12 bases fitting TRBD2. The CDR3 sequence is 15 residues long. V shed 7 bases, J shed 0 bases, and the junction held 3 bases outside the gene matches. Germline V gene lookup returns CDR1 SGHAT and CDR2 FQNNGV. CDR3 protein: CASTRTSGDQETQYF. CDR3 DNA: TGTGCCAGCACCCGGACTAGCGGGGACCAAGAGACCCAGTACTTC.

The chain recombines TRBV27 with TRBJ2-2; 8 nucleotides match TRBD2. Germline V gene lookup returns CDR1 MNHEY and CDR2 SMNVEV (reference sequence). The CDR3 spans 15 residues. V shed 5 bases and J 3 bases; nucleotides not matched to a gene: 5. The CDR3 reads CASSESGRHTGELFF. The CDR3, as DNA: TGTGCCAGCAGTGAGAGCGGGAGACACACCGGGGAGCTGTTTTTT.

This clone has only a few counts. The chain is built from TRBV4-1 and TRBJ2-7, with 7 positions matching TRBD1. This CDR3 is built from 14 residues. Germline assignment: CDR1 MGHRA and CDR2 YSYEKL. Losses at the gene ends were 1 base for V and 6 bases for J; bases not matched to a gene: 6. CDR3: CASSQAWWTGEQYF. The CDR3 nucleotides read TGCGCCAGCAGCCAAGCTTGGTGGACAGGCGAGCAGTACTTC.

This clone has only a few counts. The CDR3 region is CASRGQAPGPQHF. The CDR3 DNA reads TGTGCCAGCAGGGGACAGGCCCCGGGGCCCCAGCATTTT. The chain links TRBV2 to TRBJ1-5; 8 bases are a match to TRBD1. The CDR3 consists of 13 residues. The germline CDR1 and CDR2 sequences are SNHLY and FYNNEI. With 6 bases clipped from V and 9 bases from J, the junction kept 7 bases outside the gene matches.

About this clone itself: Germline and junction disagree at one end, which may indicate a read error. The V call is TRBV7-7, the J call TRBJ2-1, with a possible D match to TRBD2 (5 bases). Germline CDR1 SSHAT, CDR2 FNYEAQ (reference sequence). This CDR3 is 14 amino acids long. The CDR3 sequence is CASSPSGNYNEQFF. The CDR3 DNA is TGTGCTAGCAGCCCGAGCGGAAACTACAATGAGCAGTTCTTC.

This clone was picked up a small number of times. V and J are TRBV5-6 and TRBJ2-7; 12 nucleotides agree with TRBD2. Per the germline V gene, CDR1 is SGHDT and CDR2 is YYEEEE. CDR3 length: 15 residues. V lost 1 base to trimming and J lost 8 bases; unmatched junction nucleotides: 7. CDR3: CASSLLTSGSSKQYF. Written as DNA, the CDR3 is TGTGCCAGCAGCTTGCTGACTAGCGGGAGTTCTAAGCAGTACTTC.

The chain has TRBV11-3 and TRBJ2-6; a possible D gene is TRBD1 (5 bases). Germline V CDR1 and CDR2: SGHNT, YENEEA. The CDR3 extends over 16 amino acids. Trimming stripped 4 bases from V and 1 base from J, with 11 bases between. For the CDR3, the DNA is TGTGCCAGCAGCTCGGGCCAGGGTTCTGGGGCCAACGTCCTGACTTTC. This gives the protein CASSSGQGSGANVLTF.